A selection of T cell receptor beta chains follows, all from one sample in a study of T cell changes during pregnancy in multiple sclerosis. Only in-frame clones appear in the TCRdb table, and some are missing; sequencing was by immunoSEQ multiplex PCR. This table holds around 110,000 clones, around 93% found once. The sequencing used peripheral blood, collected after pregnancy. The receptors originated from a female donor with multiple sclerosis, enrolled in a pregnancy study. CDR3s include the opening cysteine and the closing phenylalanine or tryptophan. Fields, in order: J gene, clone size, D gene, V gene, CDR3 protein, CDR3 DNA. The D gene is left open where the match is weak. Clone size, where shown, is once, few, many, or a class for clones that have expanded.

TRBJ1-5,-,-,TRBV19,CASSMTHRSYQPQHF,TGTGCCAGTAGTATGACCCACAGGTCTTATCAGCCCCAGCATTTT
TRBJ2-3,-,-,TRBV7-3,CASSLGTSTDTQYF,TGTGCCAGCAGCTTGGGGACTAGCACAGATACGCAGTATTTT
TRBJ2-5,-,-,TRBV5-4,CASSSGTFQETQYF,TGTGCCAGCAGCTCTGGGACTTTCCAAGAGACCCAGTACTTC
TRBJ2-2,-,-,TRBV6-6,CASSYFRVTGELFF,TGTGCCAGCAGTTATTTCAGGGTTACCGGGGAGCTGTTTTTT
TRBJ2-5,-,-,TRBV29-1,CSVEASQETQYF,TGCAGCGTTGAGGCATCCCAAGAGACCCAGTACTTC
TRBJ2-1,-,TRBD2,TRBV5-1,CASSFSGSGSNEQFF,TGCGCCAGCAGCTTCAGCGGGAGTGGGTCAAATGAGCAGTTCTTC
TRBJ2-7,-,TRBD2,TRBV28,CASSPGLAGELAYEQYF,TGTGCCAGCAGTCCGGGACTAGCGGGAGAGCTGGCCTACGAGCAGTACTTC
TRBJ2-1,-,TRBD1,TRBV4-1,CASSEDRGLVNEQFF,TGCGCCAGCAGCGAGGACAGGGGGCTTGTCAATGAGCAGTTCTTC
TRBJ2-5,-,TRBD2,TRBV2,CASSPAGLAGSETQYF,TGTGCCAGCAGCCCCGCAGGACTAGCGGGATCAGAGACCCAGTACTTC
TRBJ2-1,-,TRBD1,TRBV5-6,CASSFPQGAMSSYNEQFF,TGTGCCAGCAGCTTTCCCCAGGGGGCTATGAGCTCCTACAATGAGCAGTTCTTC
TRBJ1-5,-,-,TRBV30,CAWSAGNNQPQHF,TGTGCCTGGAGTGCAGGGAATAATCAGCCCCAGCATTTT
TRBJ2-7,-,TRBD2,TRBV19,CASSTSASGIYEQYF,TGTGCCAGTAGTACTTCGGCTAGCGGGATATACGAGCAGTACTTC
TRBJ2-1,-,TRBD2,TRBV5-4,CASSHGGSREQFF,TGTGCCAGCAGCCACGGGGGGTCTCGGGAGCAGTTCTTC
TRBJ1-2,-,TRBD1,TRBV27,CATGDSLNYGYTF,TGTGCCACCGGGGACAGCTTAAACTATGGCTACACCTTC
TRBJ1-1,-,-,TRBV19,CASSIRQENTEAFF,TGTGCCAGTAGTATAAGACAGGAGAACACTGAAGCTTTCTTT
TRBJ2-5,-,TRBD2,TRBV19,CASSIDLSAGGETQYF,TGTGCCAGTAGTATAGATCTATCAGCGGGAGGGGAGACCCAGTACTTC
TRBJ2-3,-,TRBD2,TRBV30,CAWSWAGVQDTQYF,TGTGCCTGGAGTTGGGCGGGAGTTCAAGATACGCAGTATTTT
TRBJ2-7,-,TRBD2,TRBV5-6,CASSPRTSGKYEQYF,TGTGCCAGCAGCCCGCGGACTAGCGGGAAGTACGAGCAGTACTTC
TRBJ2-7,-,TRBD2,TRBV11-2,CASSAPRGASYEQYF,TGTGCCAGCAGTGCCCCGCGGGGGGCCTCCTACGAGCAGTACTTC
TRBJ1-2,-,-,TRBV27,CASSGQSGYTF,TGTGCCAGCAGTGGACAGAGTGGCTACACCTTC
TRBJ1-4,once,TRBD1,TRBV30,CAWSKGQGDEKLFF,TGTGCCTGGAGCAAGGGACAGGGTGACGAAAAACTGTTTTTT
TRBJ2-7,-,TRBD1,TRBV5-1,CASSLETGTAQYF,TGCGCCAGCAGCTTGGAGACAGGGACCGCGCAGTACTTC
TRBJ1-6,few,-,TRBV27,CASSADRSSYNSPLHF,TGTGCCAGCAGCGCAGACAGGAGCTCCTATAATTCACCCCTCCACTTT
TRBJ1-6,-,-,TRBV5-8,CASSLSFGHAFYNSPLHF,TGTGCCAGCAGCTTGAGCTTCGGACACGCTTTCTATAATTCACCCCTCCACTTT
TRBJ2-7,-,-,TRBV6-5,CASSRGDRITYEQYF,TGTGCCAGCAGTCGGGGGGACAGGATAACCTACGAGCAGTACTTC
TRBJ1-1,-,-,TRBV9,CASSVAGGNTEAFF,TGTGCCAGCAGCGTAGCAGGAGGGAACACTGAAGCTTTCTTT
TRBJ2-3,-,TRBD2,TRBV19,CASRRTRDRTDTQYF,TGTGCCAGTAGACGGACTAGGGACCGTACAGATACGCAGTATTTT
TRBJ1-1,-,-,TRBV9,CASSTAVGTEAFF,TGTGCCAGCAGCACAGCAGTGGGCACTGAAGCTTTCTTT
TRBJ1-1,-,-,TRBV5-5,CASLGVGGKNTEAFF,TGTGCCAGCCTGGGGGTGGGCGGGAAGAACACTGAAGCTTTCTTT
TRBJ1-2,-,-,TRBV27,CASSSRPRGAYGYTF,TGTGCCAGCAGTTCTCGACCCCGTGGGGCCTATGGCTACACCTTC
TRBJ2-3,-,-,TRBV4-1,CASSQGLQGWVGEDTQYF,TGCGCCAGCAGCCAAGGATTGCAGGGATGGGTTGGGGAAGATACGCAGTATTTT
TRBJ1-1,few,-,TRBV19,CASSMRQVNTEAFF,TGTGCCAGTAGTATGCGACAGGTTAACACTGAAGCTTTCTTT
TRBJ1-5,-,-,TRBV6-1,CASNPRGRNQPQHF,TGTGCCAGCAACCCACGCGGCAGAAATCAGCCCCAGCATTTT
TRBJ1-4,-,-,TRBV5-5,CASSLLLERQDREKLFF,TGTGCCAGCAGCTTGCTGCTTGAACGACAAGATCGGGAAAAACTGTTTTTT
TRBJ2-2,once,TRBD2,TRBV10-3,CAISEFPASGGARGELFF,TGTGCCATCAGTGAGTTTCCGGCCAGCGGGGGGGCCCGCGGGGAGCTGTTTTTT
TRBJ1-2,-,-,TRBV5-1,CASRDRNGNYGYTF,TGCGCCAGCAGAGACAGGAATGGGAACTATGGCTACACCTTC
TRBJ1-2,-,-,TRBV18,CASSPGLDGVHGYTF,TGTGCCAGCTCACCAGGCCTCGACGGGGTCCATGGCTACACCTTC
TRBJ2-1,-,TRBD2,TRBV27,CASSSGLAPNEQFF,TGTGCCAGCAGTTCCGGACTAGCTCCCAATGAGCAGTTCTTC
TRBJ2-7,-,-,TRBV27,CASSKRTASLTSYEQYF,TGTGCCAGCAGTAAAAGGACAGCTAGCCTTACCTCCTACGAGCAGTACTTC
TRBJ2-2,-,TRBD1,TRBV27,CASSFGTGDTGELFF,TGTGCCAGCAGTTTCGGGACAGGGGACACCGGGGAGCTGTTTTTT
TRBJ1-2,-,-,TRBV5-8,CASSPGPYGYTF,TGTGCCAGCAGCCCGGGTCCTTATGGCTACACCTTC
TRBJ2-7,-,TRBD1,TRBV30,CAWSRQGRSYEQYF,TGTGCCTGGAGTCGACAGGGCCGCTCCTACGAGCAGTACTTC
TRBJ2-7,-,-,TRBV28,CASIPGDQYF,TGTGCCAGCATCCCAGGGGACCAGTACTTC
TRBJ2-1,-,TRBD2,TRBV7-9,CASSTPSGGADEQFF,TGTGCCAGCAGCACCCCTAGCGGGGGGGCGGATGAGCAGTTCTTC
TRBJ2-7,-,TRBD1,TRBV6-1,CASTRQGAHEQYF,TGTGCCAGCACCCGACAGGGGGCCCACGAGCAGTACTTC
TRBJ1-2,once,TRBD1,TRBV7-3,CASSLNPGQEYGYTF,TGTGCCAGCAGCTTAAACCCGGGACAGGAGTATGGCTACACCTTC
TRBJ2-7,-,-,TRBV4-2,CASSQESQYYEQYF,TGTGCCAGCAGCCAAGAGTCACAGTACTACGAGCAGTACTTC
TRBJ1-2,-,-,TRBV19,CASSTGRTGYTF,TGTGCCAGTAGTACTGGGAGGACCGGCTACACCTTC
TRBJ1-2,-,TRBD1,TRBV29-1,CSVEKGAGGYTF,TGCAGCGTTGAAAAGGGGGCGGGTGGCTACACCTTC
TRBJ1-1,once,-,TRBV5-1,CASSFSGVGNTEAFF,TGCGCCAGCAGCTTCTCAGGGGTAGGTAACACTGAAGCTTTCTTT
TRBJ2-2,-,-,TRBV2,CASTASRNTGELFF,TGTGCCAGCACCGCTAGCAGAAACACCGGGGAGCTGTTTTTT
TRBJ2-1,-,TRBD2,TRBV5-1,CASSLAGTSTPNEQFF,TGCGCCAGCAGCTTGGCCGGGACTAGTACCCCCAATGAGCAGTTCTTC
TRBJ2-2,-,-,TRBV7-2,CASSFFGELFF,TGTGCCAGCAGCTTCTTCGGGGAGCTGTTTTTT
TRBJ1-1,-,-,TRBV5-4,CASSLMSERNTEAFF,TGTGCCAGCAGCTTGATGTCAGAAAGAAATACTGAAGCTTTCTTT
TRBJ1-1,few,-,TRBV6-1,CASKAPGMNTEAFF,TGTGCCAGCAAGGCCCCCGGGATGAACACTGAAGCTTTCTTT
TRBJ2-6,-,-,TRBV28,CASSTSTGANVLTF,TGTGCCAGTTCCACTAGCACTGGGGCCAACGTCCTGACTTTC
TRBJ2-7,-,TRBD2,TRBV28,CASRVAGYEQYF,TGTGCCAGCAGAGTAGCGGGTTACGAGCAGTACTTC